Listed below are T cell receptor beta chains from one sample, sequenced in a study of OX40 agonist ivuxolimab in advanced cancers. The data were produced by immunoSEQ multiplex PCR, yet TCRdb's version contains in-frame clones alone and is incomplete. The profile shows 80,000 to 90,000 clones, about 80% of them singletons. The starting material was CD4+ or CD8+ T cells sorted from blood, obtained in a trial of the OX40 agonist ivuxolimab. The source is an adult with an advanced solid tumor such as melanoma, head and neck, liver or kidney cancer. CDR3s include the opening cysteine and the closing phenylalanine or tryptophan. A D gene is named only where the DNA matches it firmly. Only part of the rows carry a size: once, few, many, or a class if the clone is expanded.

abundance	v_gene	d_gene	j_gene	CDR3aa	CDR3nt
few	TRBV10-3	.	TRBJ2-7	CATLDGPYEQYF	TGTGCCACCTTGGACGGCCCCTACGAGCAGTACTTC
.	TRBV28	.	TRBJ1-1	CASSFDGYTEAFF	TGTGCCAGCAGTTTTGATGGGTATACTGAAGCTTTCTTT
.	TRBV4-2	TRBD2	TRBJ2-4	CASSSSGGGSKNIQYF	TGTGCCAGCAGTTCCAGCGGCGGGGGGTCCAAAAACATTCAGTACTTC
.	TRBV19	.	TRBJ1-5	CASSTPTQREPQHF	TGTGCCAGTAGTACCCCAACACAAAGGGAGCCCCAGCATTTT
.	TRBV28	.	TRBJ1-4	CASSETFKLFF	TGTGCCAGCAGCGAAACATTTAAACTGTTTTTT
few	TRBV5-4	TRBD1	TRBJ1-6	CASSHDRAYNSPLHF	TGTGCCAGCAGCCATGACAGGGCCTATAATTCACCCCTCCACTTT
.	TRBV30	.	TRBJ1-1	CAWSGGQNTEAFF	TGTGCCTGGAGTGGAGGTCAGAACACTGAAGCTTTCTTT
.	TRBV30	TRBD1	TRBJ1-1	CAWRGDRGGDTEAFF	TGTGCCTGGAGAGGGGACAGGGGAGGGGACACTGAAGCTTTCTTT
.	TRBV7-2	.	TRBJ1-1	CASSRGQNTEAFF	TGTGCCAGCAGCCGGGGACAGAACACTGAAGCTTTCTTT
.	TRBV6-5	TRBD1	TRBJ1-1	CASIIPGQGRRAFF	TGTGCCAGCATTATACCGGGACAGGGTCGTCGGGCTTTCTTT
few	TRBV30	.	TRBJ1-5	CAWSPSGVQPQHF	TGTGCCTGGAGTCCATCAGGAGTTCAGCCCCAGCATTTT
.	TRBV7-9	.	TRBJ2-2	CASSLARSVTGELFF	TGTGCCAGCAGCTTGGCACGTAGTGTCACCGGGGAGCTGTTTTTT